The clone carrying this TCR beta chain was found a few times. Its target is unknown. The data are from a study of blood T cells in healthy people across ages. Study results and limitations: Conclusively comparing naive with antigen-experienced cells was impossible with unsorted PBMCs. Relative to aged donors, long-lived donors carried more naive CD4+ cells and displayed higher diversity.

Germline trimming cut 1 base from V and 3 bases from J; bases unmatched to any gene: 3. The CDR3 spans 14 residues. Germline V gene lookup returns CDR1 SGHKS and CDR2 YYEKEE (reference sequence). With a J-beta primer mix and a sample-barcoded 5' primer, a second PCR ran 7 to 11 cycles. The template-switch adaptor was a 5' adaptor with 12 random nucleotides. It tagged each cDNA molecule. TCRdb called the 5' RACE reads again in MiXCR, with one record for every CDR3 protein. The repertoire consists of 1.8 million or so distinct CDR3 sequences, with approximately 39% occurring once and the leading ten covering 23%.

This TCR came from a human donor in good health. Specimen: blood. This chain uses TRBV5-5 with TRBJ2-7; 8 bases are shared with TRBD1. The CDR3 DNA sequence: TGTGCCAGCAGCTTGATCGGACAGGGCTACGAGCAGTACTTC. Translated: CASSLIGQGYEQYF.